This T cell receptor (beta chain) was recorded in a study of regulatory T cells in long-lasting Graves disease. With 1 base removed from V and 2 bases from J, the gap between germline ends came to 12 bases. Germline CDR1 and CDR2: LGHNA and YNFKEQ. This CDR3 has 15 amino acids. Described time point: newly diagnosed GD, antithyroid drugs for less than 3 months. Construction of the TCR library relied on RNA isolated from PBMCs. This clonotype was detected only a few times. Both iRepertoire HTBI primers and Arm-PCR of CDR3 regions were used to build the TCR beta libraries. Each CDR3 protein is one row after TCRdb ran MiXCR on the multiplex PCR reads. The sample carries about 450,000 distinct CDR3 sequences, 12% to 15% recorded once. These records were also assigned to another study, of T cells in Graves' hyperthyroidism and ophthalmopathy.

Here the sequenced sample was peripheral blood mononuclear cells (PBMCs), taken at new diagnosis, from a patient treated with antithyroid drugs. The chain combines TRBV4-2 with TRBJ2-7, with D possibly TRBD1 on 5 matching bases. The sequence was collected from a woman aged 50 to 60 with Graves disease. CDR3 amino acids: CASSQAVGVAYEQYF. DNA for the CDR3: TGTGCCAGCAGCCAAGCGGTAGGGGTCGCCTACGAGCAGTACTTC.